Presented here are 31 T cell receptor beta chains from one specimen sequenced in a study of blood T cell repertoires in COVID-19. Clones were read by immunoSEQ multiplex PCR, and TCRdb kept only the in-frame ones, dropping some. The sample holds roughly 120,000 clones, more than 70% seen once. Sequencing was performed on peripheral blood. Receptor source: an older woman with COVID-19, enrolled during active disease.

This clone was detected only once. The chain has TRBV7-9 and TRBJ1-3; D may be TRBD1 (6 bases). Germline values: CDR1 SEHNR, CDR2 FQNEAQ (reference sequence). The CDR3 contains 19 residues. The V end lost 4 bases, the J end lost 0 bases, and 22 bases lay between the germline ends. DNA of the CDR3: TGTGCCAGCAGCTCCTGGCGGGCAGGGGCGCGGAGCTCTGGAAACACCATATATTTT. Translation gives CASSSWRAGARSSGNTIYF.

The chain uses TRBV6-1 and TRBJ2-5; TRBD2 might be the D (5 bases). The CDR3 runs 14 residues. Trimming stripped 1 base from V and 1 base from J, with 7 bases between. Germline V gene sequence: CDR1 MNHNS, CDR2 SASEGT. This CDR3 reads CASSEGTLQETQYF. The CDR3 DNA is TGTGCCAGCAGTGAAGGGACTCTCCAAGAGACCCAGTACTTC.

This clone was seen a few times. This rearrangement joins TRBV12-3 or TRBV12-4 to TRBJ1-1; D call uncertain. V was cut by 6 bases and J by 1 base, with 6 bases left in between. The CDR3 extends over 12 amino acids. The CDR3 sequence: CASSYRNTEAFF. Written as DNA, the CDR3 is TGTGCCAGCAGCTACCGGAACACTGAAGCTTTCTTT.

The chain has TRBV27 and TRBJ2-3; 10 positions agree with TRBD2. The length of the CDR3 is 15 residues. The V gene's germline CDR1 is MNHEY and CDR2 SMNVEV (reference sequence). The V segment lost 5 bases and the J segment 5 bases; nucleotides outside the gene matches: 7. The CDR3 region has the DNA TGTGCCAGCAGTCCTACTAGCGGGGATGGAGATACGCAGTATTTT. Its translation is CASSPTSGDGDTQYF.

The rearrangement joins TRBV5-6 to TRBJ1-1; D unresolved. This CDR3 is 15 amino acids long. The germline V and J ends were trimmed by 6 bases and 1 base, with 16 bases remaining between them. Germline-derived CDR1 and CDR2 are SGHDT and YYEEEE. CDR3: CASTLLSVPNTEAFF. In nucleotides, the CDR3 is TGTGCCAGCACCCTCCTTTCGGTGCCGAACACTGAAGCTTTCTTT.

In DNA, the CDR3 is TGTGCCAGCGTTCAATCCGGTCAGCCCCAGCATTTT. This codes for CASVQSGQPQHF. The chain joins TRBV19 to TRBJ1-5; D is undetermined. Germline loops: CDR1 LNHDA, CDR2 SQIVND (reference sequence). The CDR3 spans 12 residues. Trimming pared 9 bases from V and 6 bases from J, leaving 12 bases between.

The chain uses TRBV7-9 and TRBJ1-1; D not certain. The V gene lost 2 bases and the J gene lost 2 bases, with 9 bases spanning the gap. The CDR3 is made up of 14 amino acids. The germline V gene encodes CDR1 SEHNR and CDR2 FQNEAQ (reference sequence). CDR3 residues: CASSLQEVNTEAFF. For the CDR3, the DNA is TGTGCCAGCAGCTTACAGGAGGTTAACACTGAAGCTTTCTTT.

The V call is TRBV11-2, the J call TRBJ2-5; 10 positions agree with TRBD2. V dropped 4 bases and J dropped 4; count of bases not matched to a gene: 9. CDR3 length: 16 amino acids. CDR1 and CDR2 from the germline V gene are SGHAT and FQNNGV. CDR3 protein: CASSSRQRTSGETQYF. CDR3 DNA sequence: TGTGCCAGCAGCTCGCGACAAAGGACTAGCGGAGAGACCCAGTACTTC.

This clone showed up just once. In DNA, the CDR3 is TGTGCCAGCAGCACCGGACAGGGGGATTACACCGGGGAGCTGTTTTTT. This translates into CASSTGQGDYTGELFF. The rearrangement links TRBV21-1 to TRBJ2-2; the listed D gene, TRBD1, was not tested against the DNA. TRBV21-1 has pseudogene status. The CDR3 covers 16 residues.

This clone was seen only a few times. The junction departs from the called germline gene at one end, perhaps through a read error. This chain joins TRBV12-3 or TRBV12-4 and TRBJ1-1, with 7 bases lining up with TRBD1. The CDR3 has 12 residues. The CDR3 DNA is TGTGCCAGCAGTCTAGCCGCAGGGGGAGCTTTCTTT. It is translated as CASSLAAGGAFF.

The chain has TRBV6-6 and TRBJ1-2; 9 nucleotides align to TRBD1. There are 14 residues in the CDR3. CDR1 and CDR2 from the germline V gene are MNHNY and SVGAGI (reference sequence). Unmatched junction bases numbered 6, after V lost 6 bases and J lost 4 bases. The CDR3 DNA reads TGTGCCAGCAGCCGAGACAGGGGGACCTATGGCTACACCTTC. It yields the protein CASSRDRGTYGYTF.

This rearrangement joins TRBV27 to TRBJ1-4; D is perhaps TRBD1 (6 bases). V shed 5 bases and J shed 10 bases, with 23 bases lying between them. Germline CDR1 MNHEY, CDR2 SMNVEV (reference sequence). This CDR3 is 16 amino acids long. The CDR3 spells CASSHNRDPMKGKLFF. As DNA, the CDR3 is TGTGCCAGCAGTCATAACAGGGATCCAATGAAAGGAAAACTGTTTTTT.

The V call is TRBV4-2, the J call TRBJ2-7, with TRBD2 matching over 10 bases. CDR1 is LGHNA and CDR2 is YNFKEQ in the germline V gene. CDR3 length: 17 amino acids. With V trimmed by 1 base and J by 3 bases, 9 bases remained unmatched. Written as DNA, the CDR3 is TGTGCCAGCAGCCAAGGGATCTCTAGCGGGGGTTACTACGAGCAGTACTTC. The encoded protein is CASSQGISSGGYYEQYF.

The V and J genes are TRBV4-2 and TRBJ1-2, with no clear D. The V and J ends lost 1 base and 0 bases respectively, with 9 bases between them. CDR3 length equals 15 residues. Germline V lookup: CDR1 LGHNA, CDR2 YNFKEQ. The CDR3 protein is CASSQGREANYGYTF. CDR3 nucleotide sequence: TGTGCCAGCAGCCAAGGGAGGGAAGCTAACTATGGCTACACCTTC.

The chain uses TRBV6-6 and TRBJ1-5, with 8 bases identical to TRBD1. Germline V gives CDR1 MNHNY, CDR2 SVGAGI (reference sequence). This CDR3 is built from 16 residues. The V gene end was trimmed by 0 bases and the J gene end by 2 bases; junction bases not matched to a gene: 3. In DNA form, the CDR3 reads TGTGCCAGCAGTTACTCCAGGGGGCGAGGCAATCAGCCCCAGCATTTT. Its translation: CASSYSRGRGNQPQHF.

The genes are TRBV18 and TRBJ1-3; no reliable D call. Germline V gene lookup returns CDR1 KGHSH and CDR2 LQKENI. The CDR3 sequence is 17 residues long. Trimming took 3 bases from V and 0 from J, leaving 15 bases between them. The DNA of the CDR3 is TGTGCCAGCTCACCCCGGGGAAGTACCATCTCTGGAAACACCATATATTTT. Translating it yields CASSPRGSTISGNTIYF. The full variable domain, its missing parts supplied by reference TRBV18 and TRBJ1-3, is NAGVMQNPRHLVRRRGQEARLRCSPMKGHSHVYWYRQLPEEGLKFMVYLQKENIIDESGMPKERFSAEFPKEGPSILRIQQVVRGDSAAYFCASSPRGSTISGNTIYFGEGSWLTVV.

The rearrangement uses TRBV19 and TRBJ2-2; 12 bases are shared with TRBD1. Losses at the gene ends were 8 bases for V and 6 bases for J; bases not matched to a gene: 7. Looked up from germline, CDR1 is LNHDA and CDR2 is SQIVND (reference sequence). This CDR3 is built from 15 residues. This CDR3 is CASVAGDRGPGELFF. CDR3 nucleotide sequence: TGTGCCAGTGTGGCGGGGGACAGGGGGCCCGGGGAGCTGTTTTTT.

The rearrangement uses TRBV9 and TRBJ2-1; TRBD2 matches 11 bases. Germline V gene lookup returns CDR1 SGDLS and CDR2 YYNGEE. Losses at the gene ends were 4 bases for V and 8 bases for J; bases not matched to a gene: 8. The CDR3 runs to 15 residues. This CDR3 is CASSPRSGGADEQFF. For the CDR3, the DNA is TGTGCCAGCAGCCCGCGTAGCGGGGGGGCCGATGAGCAGTTCTTC.

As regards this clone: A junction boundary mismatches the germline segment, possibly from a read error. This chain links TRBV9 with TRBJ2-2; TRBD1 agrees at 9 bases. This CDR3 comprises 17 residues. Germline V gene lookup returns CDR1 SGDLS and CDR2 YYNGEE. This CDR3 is CASSARTGTGNAGELFF. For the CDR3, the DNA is TGTGCCAGCAGCGCCAGAACCGGGACAGGGAACGCCGGGGAGCTGTTTTTT. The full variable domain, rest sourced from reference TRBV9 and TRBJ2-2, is DSGVTQTPKHLITATGQRVTLRCSPRSGDLSVYWYQQSLDQGLQFLIQYYNGEERAKGNILERFSAQQFPDLHSELNLSSLELGDSALYFCASSARTGTGNAGELFFGEGSRLTVL.

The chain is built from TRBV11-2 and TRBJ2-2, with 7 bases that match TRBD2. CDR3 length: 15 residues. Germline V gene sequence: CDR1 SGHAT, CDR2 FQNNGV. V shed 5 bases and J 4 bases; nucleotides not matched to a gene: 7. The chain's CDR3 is CASSRPGTTTGELFF. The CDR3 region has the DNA TGTGCCAGCAGCCGACCCGGGACTACCACCGGGGAGCTGTTTTTT.

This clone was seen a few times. The CDR3 spells CASSVNEKLFF. The CDR3, as DNA: TGTGCCAGCAGCGTTAATGAAAAACTGTTTTTT. This chain links TRBV6-6 with TRBJ1-4; D is uncertain. CDR1 is MNHNY, CDR2 SVGAGI, per germline (reference sequence). There are 11 residues in the CDR3. V was shortened by 6 bases and J by 4 bases, with 3 bases between the two germline ends.

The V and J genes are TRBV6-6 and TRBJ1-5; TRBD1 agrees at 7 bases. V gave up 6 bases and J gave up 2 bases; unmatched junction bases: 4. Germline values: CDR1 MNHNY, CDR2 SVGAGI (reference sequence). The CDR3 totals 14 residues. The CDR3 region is CASSNTGGNQPQHF. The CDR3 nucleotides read TGTGCCAGCAGCAACACAGGGGGCAATCAGCCCCAGCATTTT.

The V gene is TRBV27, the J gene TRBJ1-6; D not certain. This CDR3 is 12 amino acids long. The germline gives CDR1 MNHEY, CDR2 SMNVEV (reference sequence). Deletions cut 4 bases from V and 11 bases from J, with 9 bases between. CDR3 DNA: TGTGCCAGCAGTTCCTCGATAGCACCCCTCCACTTT. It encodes CASSSSIAPLHF.

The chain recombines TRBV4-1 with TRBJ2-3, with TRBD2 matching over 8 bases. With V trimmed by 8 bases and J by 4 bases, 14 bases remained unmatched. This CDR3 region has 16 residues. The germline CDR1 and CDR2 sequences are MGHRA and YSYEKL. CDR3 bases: TGCGCCAGCCGCCGGGGAGCGGGAGACCTAGCAGATACGCAGTATTTT. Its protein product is CASRRGAGDLADTQYF.

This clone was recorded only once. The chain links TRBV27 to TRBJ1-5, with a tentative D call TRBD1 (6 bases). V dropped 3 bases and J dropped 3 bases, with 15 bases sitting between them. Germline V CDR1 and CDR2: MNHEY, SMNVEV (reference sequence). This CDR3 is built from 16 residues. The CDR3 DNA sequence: TGTGCCAGCAGTTTTAGGGGGGGCGCCACCAATCAGCCCCAGCATTTT. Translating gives CASSFRGGATNQPQHF.

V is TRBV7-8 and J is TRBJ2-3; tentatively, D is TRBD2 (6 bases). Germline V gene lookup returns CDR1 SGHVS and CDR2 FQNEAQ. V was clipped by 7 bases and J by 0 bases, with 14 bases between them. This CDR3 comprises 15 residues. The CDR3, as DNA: TGTGCCAGCAACCTACGGGGGAGTAGCACAGATACGCAGTATTTT. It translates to CASNLRGSSTDTQYF.

CDR3 region: CASSQESGGGPPDTQYF. In DNA form, the CDR3 reads TGTGCCAGCAGCCAAGAAAGCGGCGGGGGGCCCCCGGATACGCAGTATTTT. The chain joins TRBV3-1 (or the pseudogene TRBV3-2) to TRBJ2-3, with 8 positions matching TRBD2. The J segment lost 6 bases and the V segment lost 0 bases, leaving 11 bases of the junction unmatched. Germline CDR1 LGHDT, CDR2 YNNKEL (reference sequence). The CDR3 extends over 17 amino acids.

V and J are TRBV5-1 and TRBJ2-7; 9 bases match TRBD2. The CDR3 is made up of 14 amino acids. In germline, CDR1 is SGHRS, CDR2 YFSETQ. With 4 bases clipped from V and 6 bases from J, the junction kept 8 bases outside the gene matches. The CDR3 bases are TGCGCCAGCAGCCACCCGGGACTAGCCTCCGAGCAGTACTTC. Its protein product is CASSHPGLASEQYF.

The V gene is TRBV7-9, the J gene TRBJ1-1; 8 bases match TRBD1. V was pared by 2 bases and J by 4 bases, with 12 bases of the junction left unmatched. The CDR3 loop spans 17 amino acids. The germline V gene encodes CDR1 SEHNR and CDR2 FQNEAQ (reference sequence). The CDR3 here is CASSLTPDRVGPTEAFF. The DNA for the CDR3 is TGTGCCAGCAGCTTAACCCCGGACAGGGTTGGGCCCACTGAAGCTTTCTTT.

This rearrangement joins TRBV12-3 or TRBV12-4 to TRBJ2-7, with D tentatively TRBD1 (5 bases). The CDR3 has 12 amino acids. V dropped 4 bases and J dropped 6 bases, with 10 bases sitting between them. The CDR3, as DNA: TGTGCCAGCAGTTCGGACATCGGCGAGCAGTACTTC. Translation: CASSSDIGEQYF.

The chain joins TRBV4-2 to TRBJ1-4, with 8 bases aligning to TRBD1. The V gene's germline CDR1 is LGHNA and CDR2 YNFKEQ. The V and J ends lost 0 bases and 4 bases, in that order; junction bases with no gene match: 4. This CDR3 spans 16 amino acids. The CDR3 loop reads CASSQERQGSNEKLFF. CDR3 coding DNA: TGTGCCAGCAGCCAAGAGCGACAGGGGAGTAATGAAAAACTGTTTTTT.